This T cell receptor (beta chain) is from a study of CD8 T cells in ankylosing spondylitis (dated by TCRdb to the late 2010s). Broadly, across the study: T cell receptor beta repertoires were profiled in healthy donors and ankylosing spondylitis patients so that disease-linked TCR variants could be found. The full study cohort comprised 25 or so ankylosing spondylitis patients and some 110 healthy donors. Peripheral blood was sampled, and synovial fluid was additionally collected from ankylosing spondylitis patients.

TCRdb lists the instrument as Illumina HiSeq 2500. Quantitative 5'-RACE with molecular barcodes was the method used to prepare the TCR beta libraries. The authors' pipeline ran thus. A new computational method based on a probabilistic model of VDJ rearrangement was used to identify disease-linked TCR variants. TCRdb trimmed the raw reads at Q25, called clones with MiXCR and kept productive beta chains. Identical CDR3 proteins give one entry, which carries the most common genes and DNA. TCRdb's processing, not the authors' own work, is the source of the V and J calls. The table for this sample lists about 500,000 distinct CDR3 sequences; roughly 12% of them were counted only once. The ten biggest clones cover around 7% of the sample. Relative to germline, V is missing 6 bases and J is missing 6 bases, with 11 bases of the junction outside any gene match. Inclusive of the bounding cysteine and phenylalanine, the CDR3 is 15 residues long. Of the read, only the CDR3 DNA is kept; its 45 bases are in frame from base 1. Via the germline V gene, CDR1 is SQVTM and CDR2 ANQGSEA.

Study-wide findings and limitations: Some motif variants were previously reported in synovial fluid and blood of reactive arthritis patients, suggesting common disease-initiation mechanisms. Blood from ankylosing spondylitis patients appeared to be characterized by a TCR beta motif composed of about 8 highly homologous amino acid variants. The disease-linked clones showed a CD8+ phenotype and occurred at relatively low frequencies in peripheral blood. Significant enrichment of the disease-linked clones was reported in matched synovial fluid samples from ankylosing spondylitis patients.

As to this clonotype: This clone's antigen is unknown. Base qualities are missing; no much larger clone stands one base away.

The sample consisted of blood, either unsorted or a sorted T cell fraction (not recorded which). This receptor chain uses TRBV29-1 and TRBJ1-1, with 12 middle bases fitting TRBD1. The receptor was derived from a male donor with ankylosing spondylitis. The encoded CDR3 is CSVLRDRGREPEAFF. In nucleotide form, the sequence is TGCAGCGTCCTACGGGACAGGGGGCGCGAGCCTGAAGCTTTCTTT. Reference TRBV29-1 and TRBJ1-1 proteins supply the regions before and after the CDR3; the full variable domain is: SAVISQKPSRDICQRGTSLTIQCQVDSQVTMMFWYRQQPGQSLTLIATANQGSEATYESGFVIDKFPISRPNLTFSTLTVSNMSPEDSSIYLCSVLRDRGREPEAFFGQGTRLTVV.